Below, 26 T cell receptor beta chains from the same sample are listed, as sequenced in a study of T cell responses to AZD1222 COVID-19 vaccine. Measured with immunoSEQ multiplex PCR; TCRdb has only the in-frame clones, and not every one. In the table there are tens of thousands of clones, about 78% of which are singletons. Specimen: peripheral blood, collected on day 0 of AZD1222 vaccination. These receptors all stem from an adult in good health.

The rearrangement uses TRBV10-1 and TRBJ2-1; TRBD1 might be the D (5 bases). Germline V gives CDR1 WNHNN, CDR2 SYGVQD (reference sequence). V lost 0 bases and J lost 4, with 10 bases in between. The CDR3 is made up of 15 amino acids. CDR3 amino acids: CASSESTAKYNEQFF. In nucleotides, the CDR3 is TGCGCCAGCAGTGAGTCGACAGCGAAATACAATGAGCAGTTCTTC.

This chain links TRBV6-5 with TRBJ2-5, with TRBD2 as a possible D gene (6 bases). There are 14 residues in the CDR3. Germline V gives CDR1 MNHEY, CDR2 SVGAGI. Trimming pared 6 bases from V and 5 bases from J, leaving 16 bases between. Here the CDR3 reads CASSVRRARETQYF. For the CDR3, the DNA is TGTGCCAGCAGCGTACGGAGGGCCAGGGAGACCCAGTACTTC.

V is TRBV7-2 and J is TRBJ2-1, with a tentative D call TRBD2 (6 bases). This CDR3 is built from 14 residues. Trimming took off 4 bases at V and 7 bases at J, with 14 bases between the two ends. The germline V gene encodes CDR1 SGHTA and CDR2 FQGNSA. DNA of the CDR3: TGTGCCAGCAGCTCAAGCGGGTTCCCTAATGAGCAGTTCTTC. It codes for CASSSSGFPNEQFF.

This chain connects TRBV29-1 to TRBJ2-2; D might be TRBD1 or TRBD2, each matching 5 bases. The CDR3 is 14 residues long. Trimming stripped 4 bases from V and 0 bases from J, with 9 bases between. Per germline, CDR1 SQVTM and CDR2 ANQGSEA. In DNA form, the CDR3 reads TGCAGCGTTGGAGGGACCCCGAACACCGGGGAGCTGTTTTTT. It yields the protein CSVGGTPNTGELFF.

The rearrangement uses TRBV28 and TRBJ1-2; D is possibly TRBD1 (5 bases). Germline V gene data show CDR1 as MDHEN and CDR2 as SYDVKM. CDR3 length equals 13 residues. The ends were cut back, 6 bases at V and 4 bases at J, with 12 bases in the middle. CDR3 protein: CASSRTSFYGYTF. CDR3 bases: TGTGCCAGCAGCCGGACAAGTTTCTATGGCTACACCTTC.

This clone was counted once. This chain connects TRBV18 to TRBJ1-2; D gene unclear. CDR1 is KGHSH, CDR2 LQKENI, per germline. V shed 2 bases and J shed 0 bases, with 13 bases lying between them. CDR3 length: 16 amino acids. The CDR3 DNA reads TGTGCCAGCTCACCATCCGCCACACCTACTAACTATGGCTACACCTTC. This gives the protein CASSPSATPTNYGYTF.

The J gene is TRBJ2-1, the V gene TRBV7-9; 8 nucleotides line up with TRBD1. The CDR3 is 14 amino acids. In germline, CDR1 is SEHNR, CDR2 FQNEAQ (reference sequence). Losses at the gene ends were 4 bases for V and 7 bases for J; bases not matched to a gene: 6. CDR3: CASSYPDRENEQFF. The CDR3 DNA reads TGTGCCAGCAGCTATCCGGACAGGGAAAATGAGCAGTTCTTC.

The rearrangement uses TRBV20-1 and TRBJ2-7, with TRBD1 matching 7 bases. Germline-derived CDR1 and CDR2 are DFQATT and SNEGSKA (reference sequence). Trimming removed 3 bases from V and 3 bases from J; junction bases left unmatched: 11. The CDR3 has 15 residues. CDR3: CSASRDSNNLYEQYF. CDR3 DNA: TGCAGTGCTAGTCGGGACAGCAACAACCTCTACGAGCAGTACTTC.

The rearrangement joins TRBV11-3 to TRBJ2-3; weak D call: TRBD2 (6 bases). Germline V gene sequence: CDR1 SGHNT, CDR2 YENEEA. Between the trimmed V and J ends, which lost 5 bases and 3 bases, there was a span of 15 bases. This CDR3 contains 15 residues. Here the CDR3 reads CASSLHGSLTDTQYF. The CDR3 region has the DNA TGTGCCAGCAGCCTTCACGGGAGTTTGACAGATACGCAGTATTTT.

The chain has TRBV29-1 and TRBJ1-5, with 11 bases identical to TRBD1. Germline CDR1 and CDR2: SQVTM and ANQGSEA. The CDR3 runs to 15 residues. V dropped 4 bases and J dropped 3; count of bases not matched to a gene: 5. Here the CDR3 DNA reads TGCAGCGTTGCACAGGGACAGGGGGACAATCAGCCCCAGCATTTT. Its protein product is CSVAQGQGDNQPQHF.

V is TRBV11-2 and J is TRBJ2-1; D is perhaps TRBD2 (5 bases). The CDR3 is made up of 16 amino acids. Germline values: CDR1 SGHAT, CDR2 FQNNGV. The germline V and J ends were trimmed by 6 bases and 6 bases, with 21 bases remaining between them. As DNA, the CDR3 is TGTGCCAGCAGGACTCCTTCGGGCGGGTGGGGCAATGAGCAGTTCTTC. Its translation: CASRTPSGGWGNEQFF.

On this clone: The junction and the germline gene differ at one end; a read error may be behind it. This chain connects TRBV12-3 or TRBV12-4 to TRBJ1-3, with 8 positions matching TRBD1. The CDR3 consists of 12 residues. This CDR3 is CLGTGSGNTIYF. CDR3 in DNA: TGCCTTGGGACAGGCTCTGGAAACACCATATATTTT.

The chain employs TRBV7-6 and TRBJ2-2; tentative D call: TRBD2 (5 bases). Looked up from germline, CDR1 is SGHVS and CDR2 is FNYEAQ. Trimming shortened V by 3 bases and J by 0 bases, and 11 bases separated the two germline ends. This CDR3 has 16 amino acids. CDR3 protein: CASSLNEGPNTGELFF. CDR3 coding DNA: TGTGCCAGCAGCTTGAACGAGGGTCCGAACACCGGGGAGCTGTTTTTT.

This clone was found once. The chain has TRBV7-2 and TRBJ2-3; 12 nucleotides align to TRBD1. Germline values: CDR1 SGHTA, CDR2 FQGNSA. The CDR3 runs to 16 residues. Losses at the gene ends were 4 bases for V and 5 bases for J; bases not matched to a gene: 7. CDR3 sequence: CASSSSGTGGEDTQYF. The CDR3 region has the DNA TGTGCCAGCAGCTCTTCCGGGACAGGGGGCGAAGATACGCAGTATTTT.

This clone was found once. The CDR3 here is CATSGGQGAYEQYF. The DNA for the CDR3 is TGTGCCACCAGTGGGGGACAGGGGGCTTACGAGCAGTACTTC. The chain uses TRBV24-1 and TRBJ2-7; 12 bases agree with TRBD1. V lost 5 bases to trimming and J lost 4 bases; unmatched junction nucleotides: 2. The length of the CDR3 is 14 residues. Germline-derived CDR1 and CDR2 are KGHDR and SFDVKD.

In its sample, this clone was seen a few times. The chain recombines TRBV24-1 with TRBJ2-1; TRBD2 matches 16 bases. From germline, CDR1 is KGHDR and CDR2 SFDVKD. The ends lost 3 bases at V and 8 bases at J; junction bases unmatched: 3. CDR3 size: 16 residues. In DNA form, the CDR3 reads TGTGCCACCAGTGATCCCGGGACTAGCGGGAGGGATGAGCAGTTCTTC. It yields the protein CATSDPGTSGRDEQFF.

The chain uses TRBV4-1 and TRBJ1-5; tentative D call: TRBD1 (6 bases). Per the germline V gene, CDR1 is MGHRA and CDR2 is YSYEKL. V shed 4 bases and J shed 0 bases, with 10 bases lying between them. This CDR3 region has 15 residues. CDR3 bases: TGCGCCAGCAGCCTTTCGGGACATAGCAATCAGCCCCAGCATTTT. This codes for CASSLSGHSNQPQHF.

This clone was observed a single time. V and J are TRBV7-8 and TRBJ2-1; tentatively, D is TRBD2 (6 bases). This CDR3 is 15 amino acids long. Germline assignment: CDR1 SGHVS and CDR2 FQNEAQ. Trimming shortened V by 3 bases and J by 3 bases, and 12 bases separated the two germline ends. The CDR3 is CASSFFGGVYNEQFF. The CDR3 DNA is TGTGCCAGCAGCTTCTTCGGCGGGGTCTACAATGAGCAGTTCTTC.

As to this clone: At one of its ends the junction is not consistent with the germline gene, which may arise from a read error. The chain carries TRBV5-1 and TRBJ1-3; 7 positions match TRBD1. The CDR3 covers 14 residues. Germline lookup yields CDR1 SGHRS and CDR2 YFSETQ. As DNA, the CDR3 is TGCGCCAGCAGCTTACAGGGGTCTGGGAACACCATATATTTT. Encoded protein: CASSLQGSGNTIYF.

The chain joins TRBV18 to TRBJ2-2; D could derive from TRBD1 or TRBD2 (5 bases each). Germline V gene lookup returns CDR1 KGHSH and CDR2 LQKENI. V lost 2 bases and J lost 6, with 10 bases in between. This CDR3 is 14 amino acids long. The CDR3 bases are TGTGCCAGCTCACCAGGGGGAAACGCCGGGGAGCTGTTTTTT. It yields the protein CASSPGGNAGELFF.

The CDR3: CASSPPSPDQPQHF. The CDR3 DNA sequence: TGTGCCAGCTCACCACCGTCCCCCGATCAGCCCCAGCATTTT. The rearrangement joins TRBV18 to TRBJ1-5; D gene uncertain. Trimming took 0 bases from V and 5 from J, leaving 8 bases between them. CDR1 and CDR2 from the germline V gene are KGHSH and LQKENI. The CDR3 runs 14 residues.

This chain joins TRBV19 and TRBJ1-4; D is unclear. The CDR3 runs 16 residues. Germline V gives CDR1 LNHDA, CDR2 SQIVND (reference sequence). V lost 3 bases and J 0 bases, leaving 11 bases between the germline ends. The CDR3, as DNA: TGTGCCAGTAGTATCAGTACTGATGCAACTAATGAAAAACTGTTTTTT. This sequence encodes CASSISTDATNEKLFF.

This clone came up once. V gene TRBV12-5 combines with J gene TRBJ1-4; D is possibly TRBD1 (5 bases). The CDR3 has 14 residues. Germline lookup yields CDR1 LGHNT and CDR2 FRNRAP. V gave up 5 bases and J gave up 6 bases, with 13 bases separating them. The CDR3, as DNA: TGTGCTAGTGGTACCGGGACGGGGGATGAAAAACTGTTTTTT. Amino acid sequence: CASGTGTGDEKLFF.

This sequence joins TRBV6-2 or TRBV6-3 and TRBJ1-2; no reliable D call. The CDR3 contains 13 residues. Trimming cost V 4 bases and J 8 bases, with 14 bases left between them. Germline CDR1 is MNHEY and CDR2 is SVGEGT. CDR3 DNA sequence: TGTGCCAGCAGTTCCGACTATTCTCTAGGCTACACCTTC. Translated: CASSSDYSLGYTF.

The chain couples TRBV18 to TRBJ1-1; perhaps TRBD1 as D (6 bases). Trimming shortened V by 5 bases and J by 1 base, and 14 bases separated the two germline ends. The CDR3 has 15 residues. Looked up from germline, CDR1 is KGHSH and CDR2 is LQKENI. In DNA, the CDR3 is TGTGCCAGCTCAGGGTCTGGGGGCGAGAACACTGAAGCTTTCTTT. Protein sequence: CASSGSGGENTEAFF.

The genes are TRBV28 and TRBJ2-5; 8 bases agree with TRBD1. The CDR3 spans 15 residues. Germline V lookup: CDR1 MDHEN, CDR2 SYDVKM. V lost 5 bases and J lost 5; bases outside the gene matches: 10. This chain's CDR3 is CASSQTSGGGETQYF. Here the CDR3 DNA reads TGTGCCAGCAGTCAGACCTCAGGGGGCGGGGAGACCCAGTACTTC.